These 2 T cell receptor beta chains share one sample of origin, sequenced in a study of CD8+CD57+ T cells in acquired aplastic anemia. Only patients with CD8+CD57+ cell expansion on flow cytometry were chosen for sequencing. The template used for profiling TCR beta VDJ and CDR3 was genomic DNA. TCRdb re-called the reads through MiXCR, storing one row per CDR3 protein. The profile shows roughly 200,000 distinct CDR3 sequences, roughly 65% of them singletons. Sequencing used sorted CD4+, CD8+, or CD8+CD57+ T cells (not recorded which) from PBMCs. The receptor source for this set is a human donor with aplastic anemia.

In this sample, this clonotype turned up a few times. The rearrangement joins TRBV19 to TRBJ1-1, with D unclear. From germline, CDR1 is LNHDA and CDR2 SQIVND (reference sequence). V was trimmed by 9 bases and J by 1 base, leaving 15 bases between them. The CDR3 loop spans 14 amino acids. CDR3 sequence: CASSSARQNTEAFF. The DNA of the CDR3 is TGTGCCAGCAGCTCGGCTAGGCAGAACACTGAAGCTTTCTTT.

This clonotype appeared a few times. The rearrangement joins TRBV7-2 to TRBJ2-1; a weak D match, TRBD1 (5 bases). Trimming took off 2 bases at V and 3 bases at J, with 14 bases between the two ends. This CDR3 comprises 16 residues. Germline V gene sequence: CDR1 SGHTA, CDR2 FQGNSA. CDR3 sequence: CASSLTAGPYYNEQFF. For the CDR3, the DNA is TGTGCCAGCAGCTTAACGGCAGGGCCTTACTACAATGAGCAGTTCTTC.